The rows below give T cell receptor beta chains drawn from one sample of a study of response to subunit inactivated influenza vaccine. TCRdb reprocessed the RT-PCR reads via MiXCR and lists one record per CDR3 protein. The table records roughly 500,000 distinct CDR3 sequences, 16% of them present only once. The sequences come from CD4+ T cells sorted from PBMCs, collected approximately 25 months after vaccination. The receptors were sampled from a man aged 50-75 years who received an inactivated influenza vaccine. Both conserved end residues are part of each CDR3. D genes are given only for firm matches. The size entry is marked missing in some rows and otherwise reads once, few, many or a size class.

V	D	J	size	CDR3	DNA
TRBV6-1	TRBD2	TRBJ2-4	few	CASSQGLAGNDIQYF	TGTGCCAGCAGTCAAGGACTAGCGGGTAACGACATTCAGTACTTC
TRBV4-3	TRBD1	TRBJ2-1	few	CASSLPRDRESYNEQFF	TGCGCCAGCAGCCTCCCTCGGGACAGGGAATCCTACAATGAGCAGTTCTTC
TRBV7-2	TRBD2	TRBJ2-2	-	CASSESSAGAGELFF	TGTGCCAGCAGCGAAAGTTCAGCGGGAGCCGGGGAGCTGTTTTTT
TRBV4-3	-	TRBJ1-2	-	CASSQGLEGGYGYTF	TGCGCCAGCAGCCAGGGACTGGAGGGCGGCTATGGCTACACCTTC
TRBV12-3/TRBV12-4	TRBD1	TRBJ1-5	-	CASSLFGYPGQGFNQPQHF	TGTGCCAGCAGTTTGTTTGGGTACCCGGGACAGGGATTTAATCAGCCCCAGCATTTT
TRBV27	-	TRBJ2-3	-	CASSLSRQTSTDTQYF	TGTGCCAGCAGTTTATCACGACAGACTAGCACAGATACGCAGTATTTT
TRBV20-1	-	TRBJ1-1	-	CSAKNPGAFF	TGCAGTGCTAAAAACCCTGGAGCTTTCTTT
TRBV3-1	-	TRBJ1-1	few	CASSQEQGGLEAFF	TGTGCCAGCAGCCAAGAACAGGGCGGACTTGAAGCTTTCTTT
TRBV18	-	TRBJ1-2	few	CASSPAQYNYGYTF	TGTGCCAGCTCACCAGCCCAGTACAACTATGGCTACACCTTC
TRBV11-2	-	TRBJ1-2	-	CASSLPYREDGYTF	TGTGCCAGCAGCTTACCTTACAGGGAAGATGGCTACACCTTC
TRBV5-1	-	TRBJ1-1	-	CASSFPEGDTEAFF	TGCGCCAGCAGCTTCCCGGAAGGGGACACTGAAGCTTTCTTT
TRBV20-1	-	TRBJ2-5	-	CSARAILVRETQYF	TGCAGTGCTAGAGCCATACTAGTTCGGGAGACCCAGTACTTC
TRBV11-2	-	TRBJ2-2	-	CASSPRTETGELFF	TGTGCCAGCAGCCCCCGGACAGAAACCGGGGAGCTGTTTTTT
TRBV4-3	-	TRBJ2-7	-	CASSQRTPAGYEQYF	TGCGCCAGCAGCCAACGGACACCCGCGGGGTACGAGCAGTACTTC
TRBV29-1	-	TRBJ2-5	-	CSVGGRQKETQYF	TGCAGCGTGGGTGGGAGACAGAAAGAGACCCAGTACTTC
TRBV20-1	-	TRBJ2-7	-	CSARKRASYEQYF	TGCAGTGCTAGGAAGCGGGCATCCTACGAGCAGTACTTC
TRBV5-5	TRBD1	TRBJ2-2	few	CASSTGGNSGELFF	TGTGCCAGCAGCACAGGGGGCAACTCCGGGGAGCTGTTTTTT
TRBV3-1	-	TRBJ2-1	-	CASSQGAQLDRFF	TGTGCCAGCAGCCAAGGGGCCCAGCTAGATCGGTTCTTC
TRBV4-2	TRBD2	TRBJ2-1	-	CASSQDREVGEQFF	TGTGCCAGCAGCCAAGACCGGGAGGTGGGTGAGCAGTTCTTC
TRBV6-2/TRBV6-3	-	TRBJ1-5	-	CASSAVVGSQPQHF	TGTGCCAGCAGTGCGGTGGTTGGGTCTCAGCCCCAGCATTTT
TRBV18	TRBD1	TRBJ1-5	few	CASSPGQGVGQPQHF	TGTGCCAGCTCACCGGGACAGGGAGTCGGTCAGCCCCAGCATTTT
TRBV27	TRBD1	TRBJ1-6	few	CASSFGTGGEWVSPLHF	TGTGCCAGCAGTTTTGGGACAGGGGGCGAATGGGTTTCACCCCTCCACTTT
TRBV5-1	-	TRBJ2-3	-	CASSLSLARGADTQYF	TGCGCCAGCAGCTTGTCTTTAGCTCGAGGGGCAGATACGCAGTATTTT
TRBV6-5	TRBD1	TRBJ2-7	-	CASSYGGTGGYEQYF	TGTGCCAGCAGTTACGGGGGGACAGGGGGCTACGAGCAGTACTTC
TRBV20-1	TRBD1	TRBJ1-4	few	CSAFNPGQGLRKGEKLFF	TGCAGTGCTTTTAACCCGGGACAGGGTTTGAGGAAGGGAGAAAAACTGTTTTTT
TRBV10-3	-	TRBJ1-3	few	CAISVDRSSGNTIYF	TGTGCCATCAGTGTAGACAGATCATCTGGAAACACCATATATTTT
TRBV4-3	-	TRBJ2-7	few	CASSQDRAVQYF	TGCGCCAGCAGCCAAGACAGGGCCGTGCAGTACTTC
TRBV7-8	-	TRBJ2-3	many	CASSLPDRDTQYF	TGTGCCAGCAGCTTACCAGACAGGGATACGCAGTATTTT
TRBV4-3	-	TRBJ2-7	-	CASSQDHRQDYEQYF	TGCGCCAGCAGCCAAGATCATCGGCAGGACTACGAGCAGTACTTC
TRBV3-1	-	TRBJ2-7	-	CASSSKPAFSYEQYF	TGTGCCAGCAGCTCCAAACCCGCTTTTTCCTACGAGCAGTACTTC
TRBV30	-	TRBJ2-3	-	CAWSRSGGPTDTQYF	TGTGCCTGGAGCCGTTCCGGGGGCCCCACAGATACGCAGTATTTT
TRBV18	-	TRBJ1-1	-	CASSQPTGNTEAFF	TGTGCCAGCTCACAACCGACAGGTAACACTGAAGCTTTCTTT
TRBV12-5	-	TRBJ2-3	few	CASGASGTDTQYF	TGTGCTAGTGGTGCCAGCGGCACAGATACGCAGTATTTT
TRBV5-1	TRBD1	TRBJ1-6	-	CASSKGQIYNSPLHF	TGCGCCAGCAGCAAGGGACAGATCTATAATTCACCCCTCCACTTT
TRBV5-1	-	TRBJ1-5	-	CASSLGPREPQHF	TGCGCCAGCAGCTTGGGACCCAGGGAGCCCCAGCATTTT
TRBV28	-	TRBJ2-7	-	CASSLSRGTYEQYF	TGTGCCAGCAGTTTAAGCAGGGGAACCTACGAGCAGTACTTC
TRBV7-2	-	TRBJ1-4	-	CASSWSTGNEKLFF	TGTGCCAGCAGCTGGTCCACAGGGAATGAAAAACTGTTTTTT
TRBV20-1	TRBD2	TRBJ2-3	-	CSASSSGRRDTQYF	TGCAGTGCTAGCTCTAGCGGGCGCAGAGATACGCAGTATTTT
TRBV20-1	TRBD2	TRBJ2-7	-	CRVWVAGANEQYF	TGCAGGGTTTGGGTAGCGGGGGCCAACGAGCAGTACTTC
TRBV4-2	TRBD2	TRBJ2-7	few	CASSQDLSGGASYEQYF	TGTGCCAGCAGCCAAGATCTCTCCGGGGGGGCCTCCTACGAGCAGTACTTC
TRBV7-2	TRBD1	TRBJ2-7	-	CASSVGQVSSYEQYF	TGTGCCAGCAGCGTGGGACAGGTGAGCTCCTACGAGCAGTACTTC
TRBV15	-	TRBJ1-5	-	CATSSPGGGNQPQHF	TGTGCCACCAGCAGTCCCGGCGGGGGCAATCAGCCCCAGCATTTT
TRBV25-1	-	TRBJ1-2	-	CASSARQNGYTF	TGTGCCAGCAGTGCGAGACAGAATGGCTACACCTTC
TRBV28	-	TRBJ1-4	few	CASSLFGGGNEKLFF	TGTGCCAGCAGTTTATTTGGCGGGGGGAATGAAAAACTGTTTTTT
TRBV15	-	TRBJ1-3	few	CATSRVFSQAGNTIYF	TGTGCCACCAGCAGAGTCTTTAGCCAGGCTGGAAACACCATATATTTT
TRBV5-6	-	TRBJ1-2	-	CASSPFTGFSGYTF	TGTGCCAGCAGCCCATTCACAGGGTTCAGCGGCTACACCTTC
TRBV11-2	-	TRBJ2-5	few	CASSPGSQGTQYF	TGTGCCAGCAGCCCGGGATCACAGGGGACCCAGTACTTC
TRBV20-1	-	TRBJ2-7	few	CSARDLRGRTNYEQYF	TGCAGTGCTAGAGATCTGAGGGGACGGACTAACTACGAGCAGTACTTC